This T cell receptor beta chain was obtained from a study of cytomegalovirus exposure and HLA in healthy donors. This clone came up once. Vbeta (60) and Jbeta (13) primers were used in the PCR. Method: immunoSEQ multiplex PCR; TCRdb's copy keeps in-frame clones and lacks some. The sample has approximately 180,000 clones, approximately 84% seen once; the top ten hold roughly 5%. The source of this sequence is a girl aged 5 to 17 in good health and CMV-seropositive. Sequenced sample: PBMCs.

The CDR3 sequence is CASSYMFGGETEAFF. In DNA form, the CDR3 reads TGTGCCAGCAGTTACATGTTCGGGGGAGAGACTGAAGCTTTCTTT. V is TRBV6-6 and J is TRBJ1-1; TRBD1 might be the D (5 bases). The ends were cut back, 2 bases at V and 5 bases at J, with 15 bases in the middle. CDR1 and CDR2 (germline): MNHNY, SVGAGI (reference sequence). CDR3 length equals 15 residues.